The source of this T cell receptor beta chain is a study of vaccination and CD4 T cells after COVID-19. Trimming pared 5 bases from V and 5 bases from J, leaving 19 bases between. CDR1 and CDR2 from the germline V gene are MNHEY and SMNVEV (reference sequence). This CDR3 is 16 amino acids long. Treatment: roughly 10-day PBMC culture with coronavirus spike peptide pools or control peptides (ViraFEST assay). Researchers used the Oncomine TCR Beta short-read assay to sequence DNA from cultured CD4+ T cells. Each CDR3 protein gets one entry after TCRdb re-called the PCR reads with MiXCR. The sample contains approximately 15,000 distinct CDR3 sequences, 78% of which appear only once. Note on this clonotype: The antigen remains undetermined.

V is TRBV27 and J is TRBJ1-5, with D possibly matching TRBD1 (5 bases). The input for sequencing was CD4+ T cells from blood, cultured in vitro, taken after SARS-CoV-2 vaccination. This TCR was sampled from a human donor who received a COVID-19 vaccine. The CDR3 reads CASSPRTGPNYQPQHF. Here the CDR3 DNA reads TGTGCCAGCAGTCCCCGGACGGGACCCAACTATCAGCCCCAGCATTTT.